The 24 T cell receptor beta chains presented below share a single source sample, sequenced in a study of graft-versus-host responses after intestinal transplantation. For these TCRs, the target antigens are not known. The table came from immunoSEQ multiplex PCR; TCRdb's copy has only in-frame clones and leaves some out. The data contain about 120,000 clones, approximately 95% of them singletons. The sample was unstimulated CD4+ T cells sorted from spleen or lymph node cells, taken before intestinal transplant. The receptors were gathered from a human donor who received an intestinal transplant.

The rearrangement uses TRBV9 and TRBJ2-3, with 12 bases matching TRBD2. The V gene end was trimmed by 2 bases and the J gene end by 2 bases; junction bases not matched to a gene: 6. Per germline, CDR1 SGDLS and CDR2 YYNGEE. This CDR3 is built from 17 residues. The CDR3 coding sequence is TGTGCCAGCAGCGTGGACCTAGCGGGAGGGTCCACAGATACGCAGTATTTT. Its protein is CASSVDLAGGSTDTQYF.

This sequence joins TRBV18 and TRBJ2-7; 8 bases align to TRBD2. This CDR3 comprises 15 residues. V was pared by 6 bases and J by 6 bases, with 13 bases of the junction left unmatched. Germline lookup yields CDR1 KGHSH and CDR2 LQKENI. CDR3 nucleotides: TGTGCCAGCTCGCCCTCAGCCAGCGGGAGTATCGAGCAGTACTTC. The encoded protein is CASSPSASGSIEQYF.

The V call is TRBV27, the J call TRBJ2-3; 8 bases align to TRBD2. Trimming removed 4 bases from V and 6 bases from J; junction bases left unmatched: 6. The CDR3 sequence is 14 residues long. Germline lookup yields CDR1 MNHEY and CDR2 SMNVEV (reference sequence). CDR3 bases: TGTGCCAGCAGTTCGCGGGAGGCCAGGGATACGCAGTATTTT. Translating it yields CASSSREARDTQYF.

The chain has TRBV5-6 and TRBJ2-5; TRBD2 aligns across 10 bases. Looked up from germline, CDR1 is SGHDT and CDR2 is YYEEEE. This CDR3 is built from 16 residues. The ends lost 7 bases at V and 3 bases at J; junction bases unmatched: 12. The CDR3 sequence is CASPWRLAGVKETQYF. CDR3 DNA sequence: TGTGCCAGCCCCTGGCGGCTAGCGGGAGTAAAAGAGACCCAGTACTTC.

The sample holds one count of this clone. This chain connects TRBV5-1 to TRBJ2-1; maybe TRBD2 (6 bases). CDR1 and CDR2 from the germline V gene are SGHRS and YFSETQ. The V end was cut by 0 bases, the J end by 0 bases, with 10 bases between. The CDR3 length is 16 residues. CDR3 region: CASSLAAGSSYNEQFF. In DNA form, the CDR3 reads TGCGCCAGCAGCTTGGCGGCGGGGTCCTCCTACAATGAGCAGTTCTTC.

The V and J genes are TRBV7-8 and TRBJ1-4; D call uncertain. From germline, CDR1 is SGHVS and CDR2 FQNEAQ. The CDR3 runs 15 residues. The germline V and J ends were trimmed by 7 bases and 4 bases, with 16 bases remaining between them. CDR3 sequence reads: CASTPGRILNEKLFF. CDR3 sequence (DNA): TGTGCCAGCACCCCCGGTAGGATTCTTAATGAAAAACTGTTTTTT.

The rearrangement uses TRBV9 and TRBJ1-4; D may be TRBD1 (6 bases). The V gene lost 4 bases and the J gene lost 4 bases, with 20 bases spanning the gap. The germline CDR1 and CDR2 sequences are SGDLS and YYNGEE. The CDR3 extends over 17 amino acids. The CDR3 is CASSSSWVTGVNEKLFF. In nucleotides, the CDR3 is TGTGCCAGCAGCTCATCCTGGGTGACAGGAGTTAATGAAAAACTGTTTTTT. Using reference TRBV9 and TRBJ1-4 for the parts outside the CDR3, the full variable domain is DSGVTQTPKHLITATGQRVTLRCSPRSGDLSVYWYQQSLDQGLQFLIQYYNGEERAKGNILERFSAQQFPDLHSELNLSSLELGDSALYFCASSSSWVTGVNEKLFFGSGTQLSVL.

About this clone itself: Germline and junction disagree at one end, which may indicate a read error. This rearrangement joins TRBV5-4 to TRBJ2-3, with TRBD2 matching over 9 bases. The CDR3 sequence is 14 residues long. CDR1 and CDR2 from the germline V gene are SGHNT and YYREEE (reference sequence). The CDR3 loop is CASSPGTSRDTQYF. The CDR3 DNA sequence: TGTGCCAGCAGCCCCGGGACTAGCAGAGATACGCAGTATTTT. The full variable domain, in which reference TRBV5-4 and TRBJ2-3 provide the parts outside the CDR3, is ETGVTQSPTHLIKTRGQQVTLRCSSQSGHNTVSWYQQALGQGPQFIFQYYREEENGRGNFPPRFSGLQFPNYSSELNVNALELDDSALYLCASSPGTSRDTQYFGPGTRLTVL.

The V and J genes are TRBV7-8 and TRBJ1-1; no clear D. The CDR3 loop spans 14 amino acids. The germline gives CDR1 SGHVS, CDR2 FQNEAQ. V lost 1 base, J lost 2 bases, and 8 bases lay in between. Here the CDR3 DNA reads TGTGCCAGCAGCTTAGATACGGTTAACACTGAAGCTTTCTTT. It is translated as CASSLDTVNTEAFF.

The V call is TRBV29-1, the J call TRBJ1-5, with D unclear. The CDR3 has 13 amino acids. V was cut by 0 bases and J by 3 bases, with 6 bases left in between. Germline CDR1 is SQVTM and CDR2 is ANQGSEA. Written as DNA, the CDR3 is TGCAGCGTTGAAGAGTGGGCCAATCAGCCCCAGCATTTT. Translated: CSVEEWANQPQHF.

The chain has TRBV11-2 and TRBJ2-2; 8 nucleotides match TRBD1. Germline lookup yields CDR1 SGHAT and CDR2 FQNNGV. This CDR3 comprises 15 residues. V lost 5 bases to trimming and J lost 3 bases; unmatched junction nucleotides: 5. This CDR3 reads CASSAGTGHTGELFF. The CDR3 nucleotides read TGTGCCAGCAGCGCCGGGACAGGACACACCGGGGAGCTGTTTTTT.

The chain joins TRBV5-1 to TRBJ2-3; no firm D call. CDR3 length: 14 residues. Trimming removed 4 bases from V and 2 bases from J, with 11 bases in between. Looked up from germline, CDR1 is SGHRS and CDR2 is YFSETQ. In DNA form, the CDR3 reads TGCGCCAGCAGCAGACATCCTGACACAGATACGCAGTATTTT. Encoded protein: CASSRHPDTDTQYF.

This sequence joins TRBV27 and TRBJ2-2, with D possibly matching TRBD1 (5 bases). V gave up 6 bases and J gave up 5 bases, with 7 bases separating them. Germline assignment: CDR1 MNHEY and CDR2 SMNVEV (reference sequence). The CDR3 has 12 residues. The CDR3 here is CASRQVTGELFF. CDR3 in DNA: TGTGCCAGCAGACAGGTAACCGGGGAGCTGTTTTTT.

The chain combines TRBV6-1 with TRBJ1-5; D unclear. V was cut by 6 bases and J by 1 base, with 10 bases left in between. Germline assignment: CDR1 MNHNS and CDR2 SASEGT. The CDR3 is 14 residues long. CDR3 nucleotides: TGTGCCAGCAGCGGTCAGGAAAGCAATCAGCCCCAGCATTTT. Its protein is CASSGQESNQPQHF.

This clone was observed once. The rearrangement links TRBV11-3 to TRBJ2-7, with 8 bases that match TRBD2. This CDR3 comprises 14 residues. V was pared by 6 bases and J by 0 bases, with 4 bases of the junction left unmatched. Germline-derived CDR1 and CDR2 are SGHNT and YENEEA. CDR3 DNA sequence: TGTGCCAGCAGGACCGGGACTAGCTCCTACGAGCAGTACTTC. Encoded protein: CASRTGTSSYEQYF.

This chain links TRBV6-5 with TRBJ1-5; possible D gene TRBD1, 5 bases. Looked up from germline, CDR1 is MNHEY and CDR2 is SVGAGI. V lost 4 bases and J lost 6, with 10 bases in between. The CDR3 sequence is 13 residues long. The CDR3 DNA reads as TGTGCCAGCAGTTGGGTAAGGGGTCAGCCCCAGCATTTT. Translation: CASSWVRGQPQHF.

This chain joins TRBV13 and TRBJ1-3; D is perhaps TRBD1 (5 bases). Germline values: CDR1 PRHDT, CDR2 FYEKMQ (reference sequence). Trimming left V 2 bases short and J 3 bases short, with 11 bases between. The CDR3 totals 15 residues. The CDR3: CASSLRQGGGNTIYF. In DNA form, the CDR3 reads TGTGCCAGCAGCTTAAGGCAGGGAGGTGGAAACACCATATATTTT.

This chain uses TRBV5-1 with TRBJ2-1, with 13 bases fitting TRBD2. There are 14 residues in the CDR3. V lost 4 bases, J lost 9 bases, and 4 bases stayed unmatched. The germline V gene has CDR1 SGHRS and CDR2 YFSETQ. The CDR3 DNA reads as TGCGCCAGCAGCGGACTAGCGGGAGTGGGTGAGCAGTTCTTC. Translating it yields CASSGLAGVGEQFF.

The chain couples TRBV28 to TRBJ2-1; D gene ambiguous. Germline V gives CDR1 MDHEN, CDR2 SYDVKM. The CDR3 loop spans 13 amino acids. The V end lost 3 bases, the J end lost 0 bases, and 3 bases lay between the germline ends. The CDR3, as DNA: TGTGCCAGCAGTTTCACCTCCTACAATGAGCAGTTCTTC. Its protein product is CASSFTSYNEQFF.

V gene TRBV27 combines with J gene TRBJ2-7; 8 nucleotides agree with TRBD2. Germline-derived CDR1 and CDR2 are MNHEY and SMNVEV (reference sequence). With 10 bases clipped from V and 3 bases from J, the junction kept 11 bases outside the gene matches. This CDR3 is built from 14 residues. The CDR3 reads CATASIAGIYEQYF. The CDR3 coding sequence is TGTGCCACCGCTTCAATAGCGGGAATCTACGAGCAGTACTTC.

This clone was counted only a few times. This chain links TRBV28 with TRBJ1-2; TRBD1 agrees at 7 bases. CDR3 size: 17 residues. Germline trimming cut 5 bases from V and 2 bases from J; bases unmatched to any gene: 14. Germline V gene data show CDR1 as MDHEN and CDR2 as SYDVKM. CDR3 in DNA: TGTGCCAGCAGTCCCCGACAGGGAAGGGGGCTAAACTATGGCTACACCTTC. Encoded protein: CASSPRQGRGLNYGYTF.

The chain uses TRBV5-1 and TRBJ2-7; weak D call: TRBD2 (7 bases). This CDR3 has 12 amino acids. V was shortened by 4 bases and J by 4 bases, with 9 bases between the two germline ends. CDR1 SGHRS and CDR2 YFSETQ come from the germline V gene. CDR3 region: CASSRGAYEQYF. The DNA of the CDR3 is TGCGCCAGCAGCCGGGGGGCTTACGAGCAGTACTTC.

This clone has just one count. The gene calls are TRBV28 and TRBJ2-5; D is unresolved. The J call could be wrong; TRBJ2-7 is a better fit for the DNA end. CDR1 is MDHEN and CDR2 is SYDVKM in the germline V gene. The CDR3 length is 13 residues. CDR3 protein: CASSFSNSYEQYF. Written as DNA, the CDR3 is TGTGCCAGCAGTTTCAGTAACTCCTACGAGCAGTACTTC.

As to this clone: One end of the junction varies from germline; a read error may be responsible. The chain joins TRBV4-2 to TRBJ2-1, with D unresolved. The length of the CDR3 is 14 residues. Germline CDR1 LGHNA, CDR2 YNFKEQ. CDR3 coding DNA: TGTGCCAGCAGCCAAGAACGCCGCTACAGTGAGCAGTTCTTC. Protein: CASSQERRYSEQFF.